What follows are 22 T cell receptor beta chains derived from one specimen sequenced in a study of cytomegalovirus exposure and HLA in healthy donors (TCRdb year 2017). Libraries were prepared through the immunoSEQ multiplex PCR assay. The multiplex PCR relied on a mix of 60 forward primers for TCR Vbeta segments and 13 reverse primers for TCR Jbeta segments. The clones in this table, taken by TCRdb from immuneACCESS, are in-frame only. Not every clone is retained; where verified, under half of the shortfall comes from an unresolved V gene, and the cause of the rest is unknown. The sample contains 150,000 to 200,000 clones, roughly 80% of them found a single time. The ten largest clonotypes hold 3.4% of the sample. Sequenced sample: PBMCs. These receptors originate from a man aged 40-49 years in good health and CMV-seropositive.

The chain has TRBV4-3 and TRBJ2-2; 12 nucleotides align to TRBD1. The CDR3 loop spans 15 amino acids. In germline, CDR1 is LGHNA, CDR2 YSLEER. Trimming cost V 4 bases and J 6 bases; bases outside gene matches: 3. DNA for the CDR3: TGCGCCAGCAGCCCCGGGACAGGGGGCCCCGGGGAGCTGTTTTTT. Protein product: CASSPGTGGPGELFF.

This clone was counted once. The genes are TRBV28 and TRBJ1-2; 8 nucleotides line up with TRBD1. Losses at the gene ends were 6 bases for V and 3 bases for J; bases not matched to a gene: 6. From germline, CDR1 is MDHEN and CDR2 SYDVKM. The CDR3 length is 14 residues. The CDR3 nucleotides are TGTGCCAGCAGCACAGGGGGAAGAGACTATGGCTACACCTTC. Protein product: CASSTGGRDYGYTF.

This clone was observed a handful of times. This rearrangement joins TRBV30 to TRBJ2-3; 8 bases are shared with TRBD2. The V segment lost 1 base and the J segment 4 bases; nucleotides outside the gene matches: 7. Germline lookup yields CDR1 GTSNPN and CDR2 SVGIG (reference sequence). This CDR3 spans 15 amino acids. The DNA of the CDR3 is TGTGCCTGGAGTGCCGGACTAGCTCTGGCAGATACGCAGTATTTT. It specifies CAWSAGLALADTQYF.

V is TRBV9 and J is TRBJ2-3; a weak D match, TRBD2 (12 bases). CDR1 and CDR2 (germline): SGDLS, YYNGEE. This CDR3 is 18 amino acids long. With 3 bases removed from V and 3 bases from J, the gap between germline ends came to 23 bases. DNA for the CDR3: TGTGCCAGCAGCGAGGGACAGGGGGGGACTAGCGGGACAGATACGCAGTATTTT. Protein product: CASSEGQGGTSGTDTQYF.

The chain couples TRBV9 to TRBJ2-7; a possible D gene is TRBD2 (6 bases). The germline V gene encodes CDR1 SGDLS and CDR2 YYNGEE. Trimming left V 7 bases short and J 7 bases short, with 21 bases between. The CDR3 has 14 amino acids. CDR3: CASDRGGMREEQYF. The CDR3 DNA reads TGTGCCAGCGATAGGGGAGGTATGAGGGAAGAGCAGTACTTC. The entire variable domain, with the rest obtained from reference TRBV9 and TRBJ2-7, is as follows: DSGVTQTPKHLITATGQRVTLRCSPRSGDLSVYWYQQSLDQGLQFLIQYYNGEERAKGNILERFSAQQFPDLHSELNLSSLELGDSALYFCASDRGGMREEQYFGPGTRLTVT.

The chain joins TRBV7-2 to TRBJ2-7; TRBD1 is a possible D gene (7 bases). Trimming pared 10 bases from V and 0 bases from J, leaving 16 bases between. CDR1 and CDR2 (germline): SGHTA, FQGNSA. CDR3 length equals 14 residues. DNA for the CDR3: TGTGCCACCAAGGAGGGGGCGGGCTCCTACGAGCAGTACTTC. Translation: CATKEGAGSYEQYF.

A word on this clone: At one end the junction does not follow the germline gene, possibly because of a read error. V and J are TRBV5-5 and TRBJ1-1; TRBD1 is a possible D gene (5 bases). Germline V CDR1 and CDR2: SGHKS, YYEKEE (reference sequence). This CDR3 has 16 residues. CDR3 bases: TGCGCCAGCAGCCAAGAGCCGTTCAAGGCAGGGACTGAAGCTTTCTTT. Protein product: CASSQEPFKAGTEAFF.

The rearrangement uses TRBV10-3 and TRBJ2-1; the D gene is possibly TRBD2 (5 bases). Per germline, CDR1 ENHRY and CDR2 SYGVKD. V was clipped by 6 bases and J by 0 bases, with 12 bases between them. The CDR3 length is 15 residues. CDR3 in amino acids: CAISTAESSYNEQFF. The CDR3 DNA sequence: TGTGCCATCAGCACAGCGGAAAGCTCCTACAATGAGCAGTTCTTC.

Only a few counts were recorded for this clone. One end of the junction varies from germline; a read error may be responsible. This chain links TRBV5-1 with TRBJ1-5, with TRBD1 matching 7 bases. Germline assignment: CDR1 SGHRS and CDR2 YFSETQ. The CDR3 loop spans 15 amino acids. CDR3 sequence reads: CAGSRETGGNQPQHF. Here the CDR3 DNA reads TGCGCCGGCAGCCGAGAAACAGGGGGCAATCAGCCCCAGCATTTT.

The V call is TRBV6-5, the J call TRBJ1-1, with unresolved D. V lost 8 bases, J lost 6 bases, and 7 bases lay in between. In germline, CDR1 is MNHEY, CDR2 SVGAGI. The CDR3 is 10 residues long. DNA of the CDR3: TGTGCCAGCGGGCGGGCTGAAGCTTTCTTT. Translated, it gives CASGRAEAFF.

The CDR3 spells CASVSKGGTLADTQYF. Written as DNA, the CDR3 is TGTGCCAGCGTCTCAAAGGGGGGGACTCTCGCAGATACGCAGTATTTT. The V and J genes are TRBV7-8 and TRBJ2-3; tentative D call: TRBD2 (7 bases). Germline loops: CDR1 SGHVS, CDR2 FQNEAQ. The CDR3 has 16 amino acids. The V end was cut by 8 bases, the J end by 4 bases, with 22 bases between. The full variable domain, rest sourced from reference TRBV7-8 and TRBJ2-3, is GAGVSQSPRYKVAKRGQDVALRCDPISGHVSLFWYQQALGQGPEFLTYFQNEAQLDKSGLPSDRFFAERPEGSVSTLKIQRTQQEDSAVYLCASVSKGGTLADTQYFGPGTRLTVL.

This clone was seen a single time. This chain joins TRBV27 and TRBJ2-1; TRBD1 aligns across 9 bases. Germline V gene data show CDR1 as MNHEY and CDR2 as SMNVEV (reference sequence). The CDR3 spans 16 residues. J lost 2 bases, V lost 5 bases, and 7 bases had no gene match. The DNA for the CDR3 is TGTGCCAGCAGTCCTCGGACAGGGGAGACCTACAATGAGCAGTTCTTC. It is translated as CASSPRTGETYNEQFF.

The CDR3 sequence: CASSFLGGGTDTQYF. The CDR3 nucleotides read TGTGCCAGCAGCTTTCTTGGCGGGGGCACAGATACGCAGTATTTT. V and J are TRBV5-4 and TRBJ2-3; perhaps TRBD2 as D (6 bases). Trimming removed 2 bases at V and 1 base at J, with 11 bases between. The V gene's germline CDR1 is SGHNT and CDR2 YYREEE (reference sequence). This CDR3 is 15 amino acids long. Using reference TRBV5-4 and TRBJ2-3 for the parts outside the CDR3, the full variable domain is ETGVTQSPTHLIKTRGQQVTLRCSSQSGHNTVSWYQQALGQGPQFIFQYYREEENGRGNFPPRFSGLQFPNYSSELNVNALELDDSALYLCASSFLGGGTDTQYFGPGTRLTVL.

The J gene is TRBJ2-1, the V gene TRBV15; TRBD2 agrees at 7 bases. The CDR3 contains 13 residues. The V gene's germline CDR1 is LNHNV and CDR2 YYDKDF (reference sequence). Losses at the gene ends were 6 bases for V and 4 bases for J; bases not matched to a gene: 3. CDR3 bases: TGTGCCACCAGGGGACTACAGTACAATGAGCAGTTCTTC. Encoded protein: CATRGLQYNEQFF.

The chain uses TRBV29-1 and TRBJ1-5; D is possibly TRBD1 (6 bases). V lost 7 bases to trimming and J lost 11 bases, with 18 bases between them. The CDR3 is made up of 12 amino acids. Germline-derived CDR1 and CDR2 are SQVTM and ANQGSEA. CDR3 sequence (DNA): TGCAGCGCCTGGGACACAGGAACAGCCCAGCATTTT. It is translated as CSAWDTGTAQHF.

This sequence joins TRBV7-8 and TRBJ2-7; possibly TRBD2 for D (5 bases). V lost 5 bases and J 5 bases, leaving 19 bases between the germline ends. Looked up from germline, CDR1 is SGHVS and CDR2 is FQNEAQ. The CDR3 sequence is 15 residues long. The CDR3 DNA reads as TGTGCCAGCAGCCCCGGGATGCGGAGTGGCCACGAGCAGTACTTC. Protein: CASSPGMRSGHEQYF.

The chain employs TRBV29-1 and TRBJ1-1; 10 bases match TRBD1. This CDR3 has 17 residues. V dropped 2 bases and J dropped 4; count of bases not matched to a gene: 13. Germline CDR1 is SQVTM and CDR2 is ANQGSEA. CDR3 nucleotides: TGCAGCGTTGAACCATACGCCGGACAGGGGGTTAGCACTGAAGCTTTCTTT. Translated: CSVEPYAGQGVSTEAFF.

This sequence joins TRBV18 and TRBJ1-2; D is ambiguous. This CDR3 region has 13 residues. Deletions cut 3 bases from V and 2 bases from J, with 7 bases between. Germline loops: CDR1 KGHSH, CDR2 LQKENI. CDR3 bases: TGTGCCAGCTCACCCCCAGGCAACTATGGCTACACCTTC. Residues: CASSPPGNYGYTF.

This clone was seen a handful of times. The J gene is TRBJ1-1, the V gene TRBV5-6; perhaps TRBD1 as D (5 bases). The CDR3 covers 14 residues. Per the germline V gene, CDR1 is SGHDT and CDR2 is YYEEEE. V was pared by 2 bases and J by 3 bases, with 11 bases between. The CDR3 spells CASSFKGLDTEAFF. CDR3 bases: TGTGCCAGCAGCTTCAAGGGGTTGGACACTGAAGCTTTCTTT.

This sequence joins TRBV20-1 and TRBJ1-2; D is unclear. This CDR3 comprises 10 residues. The V gene's germline CDR1 is DFQATT and CDR2 SNEGSKA (reference sequence). Deletions cut 6 bases from V and 5 bases from J, with 7 bases between. CDR3: CSANRYGYTF. CDR3 nucleotide sequence: TGCAGTGCAAACAGATATGGCTACACCTTC.

This chain links TRBV2 with TRBJ2-1, with 9 bases matching TRBD2. CDR3 size: 12 residues. Germline V gene sequence: CDR1 SNHLY, CDR2 FYNNEI. J gave up 9 bases and V 6 bases, and 3 bases lay outside the gene matches. DNA of the CDR3: TGTGCCAGCAGGCGGGGGGGCCGTGAGCAGTTCTTC. Translating it yields CASRRGGREQFF.

This chain links TRBV7-3 with TRBJ2-5; D gene ambiguous. Between the trimmed V and J ends, which lost 2 bases and 3 bases, there was a span of 7 bases. The CDR3 loop spans 13 amino acids. Germline V CDR1 and CDR2: SGHTA, FQGTGA. CDR3 protein: CASSLAAEETQYF. CDR3 in DNA: TGTGCCAGCAGCTTAGCGGCGGAAGAGACCCAGTACTTC.